These T cell receptor beta chains were read from a single sample in a study of cytomegalovirus exposure and HLA in healthy donors. The data were produced by immunoSEQ multiplex PCR, yet TCRdb's version contains in-frame clones alone and is incomplete. The sample lists some 87,000 clones; approximately 79% were seen once. Source material: PBMCs. The receptors were gathered from a man younger than 40 in good health and CMV-seronegative. Both conserved end residues are trimmed from each CDR3.

V gene,CDR3 protein
TRBV10-1,ASSETRGHGQY
TRBV6-4,ASRQTSASSYNEQF
TRBV28,ASSLHGFMNTEAF
TRBV6-5,ASSYSGGYGYT
TRBV4-1,ASSDILAVFSYNEQF
TRBV2,ASSDLGADYEQY
TRBV19,ASSMNSILPYNEQF
TRBV7-8,ASSPVRSSYEQY
TRBV19,ASSDDGFEDSPLH
TRBV6-5,ASRDRGTSPLH
TRBV4-1,ASSQGEARLPYEQY
TRBV19,ASRDRSTETEAF
TRBV25-1,ASSENRGANTGELF
TRBV6-1,ASTGQRQETQY
TRBV30,AWRAGVVSEAF
TRBV2,ASSELGQGNNSPLH
TRBV25-1,ASSGDRTGSGYT
TRBV7-2,ASSTRLVSGVKY
TRBV29-1,SVEDLGSQETQY
TRBV7-8,ASSLAGEDIQY
TRBV25-1,ASSEFGSNQPQH
TRBV27,ASSRKGASEGYDTQY
TRBV7-9,ASSLSGGYGYT
TRBV5-1,ASSLSAGGPTDTQY
TRBV28,ASSLFGGPEAF
TRBV6-1,ASSEQSRVNTEAF
TRBV11-1,ASSPGTGYGYT
TRBV28,ASHRGSYEQY
TRBV27,ASIRASGGQETQY
TRBV9,ASSLGLSTEAF
TRBV29-1,SVRDRTNTEAF
TRBV29-1,SVTQGFTEAF